This T cell receptor (beta chain) was retrieved from a study of shared clonotypes between healthy human individuals. Overall study findings and caveats: It was observed that about 5% of naive CD4 clonotypes were shared across a handful of donors. Generally, naive subsets (rather than memory subsets) showed larger estimated richness. Non-shared clonotypes showed lower generation probabilities than clonotypes common to all four donors.

Concerning this clone itself: Its antigen remains unidentified.

Assay: immunoSEQ multiplex PCR; the TCRdb copy retains only in-frame clones and omits some. The sample has about 600,000 clones, around 97% seen once. Per the germline V gene, CDR1 is SEHNR and CDR2 is FQNEAQ (reference sequence). The CDR3 is 14 amino acids. V lost 5 bases, J lost 7 bases, and 10 bases stayed unmatched. Healthy adults negative for HIV, lacking recent acute infections or vaccinations, served as donors. This receptor was obtained from a woman under 40 in good health. The gene calls are TRBV7-9 and TRBJ2-7, with 8 bases fitting TRBD1. Sequencing used naive CD4+ T cells sorted from blood. Sample subset: CD45RA+ positively selected. The CDR3 DNA reads TGTGCCAGCAGCCTAAGGACAGGGTATGGAGAGCAGTACTTC. The encoded protein is CASSLRTGYGEQYF.